The source of this T cell receptor (beta chain) is a study of identifying expanded T cells in peripheral blood (dated by TCRdb to between 2017 and 2020). For the study in its entirety: Technical replicates were generated by sequencing separate aliquots of the same genomic DNA pool, and four replicates were compared pairwise.

Worth noting for this clone: Its antigen is still unknown. Per-nucleotide qualities are absent, and no much larger clonotype sits a single base away.

During the collection period, no immune events, such as infections, were documented for the healthy donors. Blood repertoires from healthy donors were used as a training cohort for calibrating time-dependent variance in a beta-binomial model of differential abundance of T-cell clones. The training cohort included 10 healthy donors, of whom 3 were female and 7 were male. The donors were between roughly 29 and 65 years old, with an average age of about 47 years. Whole blood from each healthy donor was obtained from a commercial supplier and was collected at three time points approximately 15 days apart. For immunosequencing, genomic DNA was extracted from unsorted whole blood. Study-level results and caveats: Approximately 1.1 differentially abundant clones were flagged by the binomial model between technical replicates, whereas about 15 and 19 were flagged over two weeks and four weeks, respectively. For all healthy donors, the variance in clone template counts between roughly 2-week samples rose significantly as total template count increased. The authors expected that biological variance in healthy repertoires might rise further over much longer intervals, such as months to years. Across all healthy-donor time intervals, the beta-binomial model significantly cut both the number of clones called differentially abundant and the false-positive rate.

The immunoSEQ Assay, which uses bias-controlled multiplex PCR amplification of genomic DNA, was used to profile TCRbeta CDR3 regions. As for the original processing: To quantify the absolute abundance of each unique TCRbeta CDR3 region, the sequences were collapsed and filtered. Two models were used to test differential abundance: a binomial model (Fisher-equivalent) and a beta-binomial model that adds time-dependent variance fitted from healthy donors. Clones with fewer than 5 combined templates were removed, and a clone was called differentially abundant if the clone's Benjamini-Hochberg FDR was below 0.01. Beta-binomial variance was modeled as a function of total template count across the two samples using the form v = (b*log(k)+a)^2. Sourced from immuneACCESS, this table was stored by TCRdb with only in-frame sequences that have V and J called. A share of the clones is absent; for the studies checked, an unresolved V gene accounts for under half, and the remainder has no known explanation. V and J calls and clone size are those listed in that table; D and trimming were worked out from the DNA. This sample is represented by around 94,000 clones; around 89% of them were singletons. The ten largest clones capture 13% to 15% of the sample.

Measured from the cysteine to the phenylalanine, the CDR3 is 15 residues long. The entry retains the CDR3 DNA only, 45 bases that are in frame from base 1. Via the germline V gene, CDR1 is MNHNS and CDR2 SASEGT. Relative to germline, V is missing 6 bases and J is missing 4 bases, with 12 bases of the junction outside any gene match. The source material was blood. The TCR comes from a person aged 18 to 69 in good health. This sequence uses TRBV6-1 and TRBJ2-7; 7 of the junction bases match TRBD1. DNA sequence: TGTGCCAGCAGCCGCGAAGAGGGGGCGCAGTACGAGCAGTACTTC. This gives the protein CASSREEGAQYEQYF.